These T cell receptor beta chains were read from a single sample in a study of cytomegalovirus exposure and HLA in healthy donors. The protocol was immunoSEQ multiplex PCR, while the TCRdb copy is restricted to in-frame clones and leaves out a portion. This sample has 100,000 or so clones; more than 75% occur once, and the top ten carry 3% to 4%. The sample was PBMCs. Receptor source: a woman between 50 and 59 years old in good health and CMV-seropositive. The CDR3 runs from the conserved cysteine through the conserved F or W. A D gene is named only where the DNA matches it firmly. Expanded clones are given a class, and other clones once, few, many or no size at all.

J | size | D | V | CDR3 | DNA
TRBJ2-5 | . | . | TRBV9 | CASSLPRDGGLVETQYF | TGTGCCAGCAGCCTACCTAGGGACGGGGGGCTGGTGGAGACCCAGTACTTC
TRBJ2-1 | few | TRBD2 | TRBV27 | CASSLSASGRFEQFF | TGTGCCAGCAGTTTATCGGCTAGCGGGAGGTTTGAGCAGTTCTTC
TRBJ2-1 | . | TRBD2 | TRBV2 | CASSVGRGSLEQFF | TGTGCCAGCAGTGTTGGGCGGGGGTCCTTGGAGCAGTTCTTC
TRBJ2-7 | . | TRBD1 | TRBV7-2 | CASSYRTGYYEQYF | TGTGCCAGCAGCTACAGGACAGGTTACTACGAGCAGTACTTC
TRBJ2-7 | . | TRBD1 | TRBV5-1 | CASSSYMTGGNEQYF | TGCGCCAGCAGCTCCTATATGACAGGGGGAAACGAGCAGTACTTC
TRBJ1-2 | few | . | TRBV5-6 | CASSPQTGANYGYTF | TGTGCCAGCAGCCCCCAAACTGGAGCTAACTATGGCTACACCTTC
TRBJ2-6 | . | TRBD2 | TRBV7-3 | CASITTGQAGAPSGANVLTF | TGTGCCAGCATTACGACCGGCCAAGCGGGAGCTCCCTCTGGGGCCAACGTCCTGACTTTC
TRBJ1-4 | . | TRBD1 | TRBV18 | CASSPDRGNEKLFF | TGTGCCAGCTCGCCGGACAGGGGGAATGAAAAACTGTTTTTT
TRBJ1-5 | . | . | TRBV9 | CASSVAGGAQHF | TGTGCCAGCAGCGTAGCGGGAGGGGCCCAGCATTTT
TRBJ2-7 | . | . | TRBV27 | CASSSLGQGRYEQYF | TGTGCCAGCAGTTCCCTGGGGCAGGGTCGATACGAGCAGTACTTC
TRBJ1-2 | once | . | TRBV2 | CASGEVRTGSYGYTF | TGTGCCAGCGGCGAGGTTCGTACAGGGTCCTATGGCTACACCTTC
TRBJ2-5 | . | . | TRBV11-3 | CASSLRGRQTQYF | TGTGCCAGCAGCTTACGAGGGCGTCAGACCCAGTACTTC
TRBJ1-5 | . | TRBD1 | TRBV9 | CASSPGQGGNQPQHF | TGTGCCAGCAGCCCGGGACAGGGCGGAAATCAGCCCCAGCATTTT
TRBJ2-7 | . | TRBD2 | TRBV5-5 | CASSPRVAGPYEQYF | TGTGCCAGCAGCCCCCGGGTAGCGGGGCCCTACGAGCAGTACTTC
TRBJ1-3 | . | . | TRBV9 | CASSARSGSGNTIYF | TGTGCCAGCAGCGCCCGGTCGGGTTCCGGAAACACCATATATTTT
TRBJ2-7 | . | . | TRBV12-5 | CASGLSSGVYEQYF | TGTGCTAGTGGTTTGTCGTCAGGGGTTTACGAGCAGTACTTC
TRBJ1-4 | few | . | TRBV15 | CATSRGLTVGEKLFF | TGTGCCACCAGCAGAGGATTGACAGTTGGTGAAAAACTGTTTTTT
TRBJ1-2 | . | TRBD1 | TRBV5-4 | CASSLEGQGAITF | TGTGCCAGCAGCTTGGAGGGACAGGGGGCTATAACCTTC